These 20 T cell receptor beta chains came from one sample sequenced in a study of T cells in women clearing cervical HPV infection. Measured with immunoSEQ multiplex PCR; TCRdb has only the in-frame clones, and not every one. Listed are tens of thousands of clones; 5% to 8.5% falls within the top ten. The sequenced sample was blood buffy coat. These receptor sequences come from a woman between 18 and 69 years old with a cervical HPV16 infection that either progressed to CIN3+ or cleared (not recorded which).

CDR3 bases read: TGTGCCAGCAGCTCCCAGAGCGGCGGGGAG. Protein sequence: CASSSQSGGE. The complete CDR3 reads CASSSQSGGELFF. The rearrangement joins TRBV11-2 to TRBJ2-2, with D perhaps TRBD2 (5 bases). The CDR3 end is not reached by the read, which stops 3 residues before it; the germline J gene fills it in. The V end was cut by 4 bases, the J end by 7 bases, with 10 bases between. This CDR3 contains 13 residues. Germline V lookup: CDR1 SGHAT, CDR2 FQNNGV.

Concerning this clone itself: Read data end 3 residues before the CDR3 end; the end is taken from the germline J gene. The rearrangement links TRBV6-1 to TRBJ1-5; 9 nucleotides agree with TRBD1. The CDR3 is 15 amino acids. V shed 4 bases and J 7 bases; nucleotides not matched to a gene: 8. Germline CDR1 MNHNS, CDR2 SASEGT. This CDR3 is CASSGITGGRQPQHF. CDR3 DNA (partial): TGTGCCAGCAGTGGCATCACAGGGGGCCGGCAGCCC.

Notes on this clone: The read stops 3 residues short of the end of the CDR3; the missing end is completed from the germline J gene. The chain has TRBV30 and TRBJ2-5; no clear D. The V and J ends lost 1 base and 2 bases respectively, with 11 bases between them. Germline CDR1 is GTSNPN and CDR2 is SVGIG (reference sequence). The CDR3 has 14 residues. Incomplete CDR3 DNA: TGTGCCTGGAGTGAGGGTTTGGCGCAAGAGACC. Amino acids: CAWSEGLAQET. The entire CDR3 sequence reads CAWSEGLAQETQYF.

Worth noting for this clone: The read terminates 3 residues ahead of where the CDR3 ends, so the germline J gene completes it. The V and J genes are TRBV5-5 and TRBJ2-3, with D unclear. V lost 0 bases and J 1 base, leaving 9 bases between the germline ends. CDR1 is SGHKS and CDR2 is YYEKEE in the germline V gene (reference sequence). The CDR3 has 15 amino acids. The CDR3 region is CASSLGSTGTDTQYF. The part of the CDR3 DNA that was read is TGTGCCAGCAGCTTGGGTTCTACTGGCACAGATACG. Full variable domain (outside the CDR3, taken from reference TRBV5-5 and TRBJ2-3): DAGVTQSPTHLIKTRGQQVTLRCSPISGHKSVSWYQQVLGQGPQFIFQYYEKEERGRGNFPDRFSARQFPNYSSELNVNALLLGDSALYLCASSLGSTGTDTQYFGPGTRLTVL.

CDR3 bases read: TGTGCCAGCAGCTTGGAAGCGGTCACAGATACG. Translation: CASSLEAVTDT. From start to end, the CDR3 is CASSLEAVTDTQYF. The chain carries TRBV5-4 and TRBJ2-3, with TRBD2 as a possible D gene (5 bases). The missing CDR3 end, 3 residues past where the read stops, is filled in from the germline J gene. Germline V gene lookup returns CDR1 SGHNT and CDR2 YYREEE (reference sequence). The germline V and J ends were trimmed by 0 bases and 2 bases, with 7 bases remaining between them. The CDR3 runs to 14 residues.

A note on this clone: Read sequence stops 3 residues before the CDR3 end, and the germline J gene provides the missing end. This rearrangement joins TRBV7-2 to TRBJ1-2; 9 positions match TRBD1. This CDR3 contains 14 residues. Germline V gene lookup returns CDR1 SGHTA and CDR2 FQGNSA. CDR3 sequence reads: CASSPTGTGFGYTF. CDR3 bases read: TGTGCCAGCAGCCCAACCGGGACAGGGTTCGGC. The full variable domain, completed using reference TRBV7-2 and TRBJ1-2, is GAGVSQSPSNKVTEKGKDVELRCDPISGHTALYWYRQSLGQGLEFLIYFQGNSAPDKSGLPSDRFSAERTGGSVSTLTIQRTQQEDSAVYLCASSPTGTGFGYTFGSGTRLTVV.

About this clone: The read is 3 residues too short to cover the CDR3 end, so that end is filled in from the germline J gene. V usage is TRBV5-1 and J usage is TRBJ2-7; 10 bases are shared with TRBD2. The V and J ends lost 7 bases and 6 bases, in that order; junction bases with no gene match: 16. The CDR3 contains 16 residues. Germline V gene lookup returns CDR1 SGHRS and CDR2 YFSETQ. Here the CDR3 reads CASQLAGSLEIGEQYF. The covered CDR3 bases are TGCGCCAGCCAACTAGCGGGAAGCCTAGAGATTGGCGAG.

Of note for this clone: The read halts 3 residues ahead of the CDR3 end, with the missing end drawn from the germline J gene. The V gene is TRBV5-8, the J gene TRBJ2-5, with D unresolved. With 0 bases removed from V and 6 bases from J, the gap between germline ends came to 3 bases. In germline, CDR1 is SGHTS, CDR2 YDEGEE. The CDR3 contains 11 residues. The sequenced part of the CDR3 DNA is TGTGCCAGCAGCTTGGATAAGACC. It translates to CASSLDKT. In full, the CDR3 reads CASSLDKTQYF. Drawing the rest from reference TRBV5-8 and TRBJ2-5, the complete variable domain is EAGVTQSPTHLIKTRGQQATLRCSPISGHTSVYWYQQALGLGLQFLLWYDEGEERNRGNFPPRFSGRQFPNYSSELNVNALELEDSALYLCASSLDKTQYFGPGTRLLVL.

Details on this clone: The CDR3 is cut off 3 residues early in the read; its end comes from the germline J gene. V is TRBV20-1 and J is TRBJ1-6; D not certain. The V and J ends lost 6 bases and 0 bases respectively, with 12 bases between them. Germline CDR1 is DFQATT and CDR2 is SNEGSKA (reference sequence). The CDR3 is 15 amino acids. CDR3 in amino acids: CSAQSENSYNSPLHF. CDR3 bases read: TGCAGTGCCCAGTCAGAAAACTCCTATAATTCACCC.

Regarding this clone: The CDR3 is cut off 3 residues early in the read; its end comes from the germline J gene. This chain uses TRBV28 with TRBJ2-7; 8 positions agree with TRBD2. There are 16 residues in the CDR3. Trimming cost V 3 bases and J 1 base; bases outside gene matches: 8. Germline CDR1 is MDHEN and CDR2 is SYDVKM. Partial CDR3 DNA: TGTGCCAGCAGTTTTAGTGGAGCGGGAGTTTCCTACGAG. Translation: CASSFSGAGVSYE. The whole CDR3 sequence is CASSFSGAGVSYEQYF.

This chain's CDR3 is CASSLRTGGRHEQFF. The CDR3 DNA, read in part, is TGTGCCAGCAGCTTGCGAACAGGGGGCCGACATGAG. The gene calls are TRBV7-9 and TRBJ2-1; 9 bases match TRBD1. The DNA ends 3 residues before the CDR3 does, and the rest of the CDR3 is filled in from the germline J gene. V dropped 3 bases and J dropped 8; count of bases not matched to a gene: 8. This CDR3 is 15 amino acids long. The V gene's germline CDR1 is SEHNR and CDR2 FQNEAQ (reference sequence).

To note about this clone: The CDR3 extends 3 residues past the end of the read, so its final part is completed from the germline J gene. The chain couples TRBV7-2 to TRBJ1-1; D is perhaps TRBD1 (6 bases). This CDR3 comprises 14 residues. Germline V lookup: CDR1 SGHTA, CDR2 FQGNSA. Trimming shortened V by 5 bases and J by 1 base, and 11 bases separated the two germline ends. The CDR3 reads CASSPGASNTEAFF. The sequenced part of the CDR3 DNA is TGTGCCAGCAGCCCAGGGGCTTCGAACACTGAA.

With respect to this clone: Sequencing ends 3 residues short of the CDR3 end; the germline J gene provides the rest. The chain couples TRBV19 to TRBJ1-1, with a possible D match to TRBD1 (6 bases). Trimming took off 4 bases at V and 1 base at J, with 7 bases between the two ends. The CDR3 length is 13 residues. Germline lookup yields CDR1 LNHDA and CDR2 SQIVND (reference sequence). This chain's CDR3 is CASSTQGNTEAFF. The sequenced part of the CDR3 DNA is TGTGCCAGTAGTACACAGGGGAACACTGAA.

For this clone: The read halts 3 residues ahead of the CDR3 end, with the missing end drawn from the germline J gene. This chain joins TRBV20-1 and TRBJ2-5; D might be TRBD1 (5 bases). Germline values: CDR1 DFQATT, CDR2 SNEGSKA (reference sequence). The V gene lost 3 bases and the J gene lost 3 bases, with 20 bases spanning the gap. The CDR3 totals 16 residues. CDR3 DNA (partial): TGCAGTGCTAGCGACGGCACTGCACCACAGGAAGAGACC. Protein sequence: CSASDGTAPQEET. The whole CDR3 reads CSASDGTAPQEETQYF.

As to this clone: Read coverage stops 3 residues before the CDR3 terminus; the germline J gene supplies the remainder. The gene calls are TRBV5-6 and TRBJ2-5; 11 bases are shared with TRBD2. V shed 1 base, J shed 5 bases, and the junction held 1 base outside the gene matches. CDR3 length: 14 residues. The germline V gene has CDR1 SGHDT and CDR2 YYEEEE. CDR3 DNA (partial): TGTGCCAGCAGCTTGACTAGCGGGAGTGAGACC. Amino acids: CASSLTSGSET. The full CDR3 is CASSLTSGSETQYF. The full variable domain, rest sourced from reference TRBV5-6 and TRBJ2-5, is DAGVTQSPTHLIKTRGQQVTLRCSPKSGHDTVSWYQQALGQGPQFIFQYYEEEERQRGNFPDRFSGHQFPNYSSELNVNALLLGDSALYLCASSLTSGSETQYFGPGTRLLVL.

Note on this clone: Coverage ceases 3 residues before the CDR3 finishes, and the germline J gene fills in the end. This rearrangement joins TRBV30 to TRBJ1-3; no definite D call. V dropped 2 bases and J dropped 7 bases, with 6 bases sitting between them. CDR3 length equals 11 residues. The germline CDR1 and CDR2 sequences are GTSNPN and SVGIG (reference sequence). The CDR3 bases that were read are TGTGCCTGGAGTCTCCTGAACACC. Translating gives CAWSLLNT. In full, the CDR3 reads CAWSLLNTIYF.

Regarding this clone: Sequencing ends 3 residues short of the CDR3 end; the germline J gene provides the rest. V gene TRBV10-1 combines with J gene TRBJ1-4; TRBD1 aligns across 7 bases. J gave up 0 bases and V 2 bases, and 3 bases lay outside the gene matches. Germline CDR1 reads WNHNN; CDR2 reads SYGVQD (reference sequence). The CDR3 loop spans 16 amino acids. The CDR3: CASSEAGTATNEKLFF. The sequenced CDR3 bases are TGCGCCAGCAGTGAGGCCGGGACAGCAACTAATGAAAAA.

Turning to this clone: The CDR3 goes on 3 residues after the read ends, and that part is filled in from the germline J gene. This sequence joins TRBV7-9 and TRBJ2-4; D gene ambiguous. CDR1 SEHNR and CDR2 FQNEAQ come from the germline V gene (reference sequence). This CDR3 contains 13 residues. CDR3 loop: CASSLGAEYGQYF. Partial CDR3 DNA: TGTGCCAGCAGCTTAGGTGCGGAGTATGGT.

A remark on this clone: With the read ending 3 residues before the CDR3 end, the germline J gene is used to fill in that end. This chain links TRBV7-9 with TRBJ2-7, with TRBD1 matching over 7 bases. J was trimmed by 2 bases and V by 2 bases; bases with no gene match: 3. The CDR3 extends over 14 amino acids. Germline V gene lookup returns CDR1 SEHNR and CDR2 FQNEAQ (reference sequence). The CDR3 DNA, read in part, is TGTGCCAGCAGCTTAAGGGACAGAGCCTACGAG. It translates to CASSLRDRAYE. The whole CDR3 reads CASSLRDRAYEQYF.

Worth noting for this clone: The CDR3 extends 3 residues past the end of the read, so its final part is completed from the germline J gene. This chain links TRBV5-1 with TRBJ2-2; 9 bases line up with TRBD1. Germline lookup yields CDR1 SGHRS and CDR2 YFSETQ. Germline trimming cut 4 bases from V and 1 base from J; bases unmatched to any gene: 2. The CDR3 loop spans 15 amino acids. CDR3 sequence reads: CASSPTGGNTGELFF. Incomplete CDR3 DNA: TGCGCCAGCAGCCCGACAGGGGGGAACACCGGGGAG.